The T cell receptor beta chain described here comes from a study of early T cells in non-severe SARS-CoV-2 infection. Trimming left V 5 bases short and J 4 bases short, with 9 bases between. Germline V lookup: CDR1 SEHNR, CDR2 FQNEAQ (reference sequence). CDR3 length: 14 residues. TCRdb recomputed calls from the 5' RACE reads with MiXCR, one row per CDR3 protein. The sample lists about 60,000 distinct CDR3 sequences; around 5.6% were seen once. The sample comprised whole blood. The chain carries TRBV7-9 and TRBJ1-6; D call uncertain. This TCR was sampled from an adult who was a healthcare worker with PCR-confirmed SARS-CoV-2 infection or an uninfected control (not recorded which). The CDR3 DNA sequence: TGTGCCAGCAGCCACAACGATTATAATTCACCCCTCCACTTT. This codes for CASSHNDYNSPLHF.